The clone carrying this T cell receptor (beta chain) has a single count. TCRdb's table, derived via immunoSEQ multiplex PCR, lists solely in-frame clones and lacks some. The table includes fewer than 100,000 clones, roughly 93% detected once. The data are from a study of OX40 agonist ivuxolimab in advanced cancers. The germline CDR1 and CDR2 sequences are SGHVS and FNYEAQ. V trimming: 2 bases; J trimming: 0 bases; junction bases outside the gene matches: 1. CDR3 size: 17 residues. The receptor comes from an adult with an advanced solid tumor such as melanoma, head and neck, liver or kidney cancer. The chain has TRBV7-6 and TRBJ2-2; 12 positions match TRBD2. The sample was CD4+ or CD8+ T cells sorted from blood, taken in a trial of the OX40 agonist ivuxolimab. CDR3 in amino acids: CASSLSSGRANTGELFF. For the CDR3, the DNA is TGTGCCAGCAGCTTATCTAGCGGGAGGGCGAACACCGGGGAGCTGTTTTTT. Full variable domain (outside the CDR3, taken from reference TRBV7-6 and TRBJ2-2): GAGVSQSPRYKVTKRGQDVALRCDPISGHVSLYWYRQALGQGPEFLTYFNYEAQQDKSGLPNDRFSAERPEGSISTLTIQRTEQRDSAMYRCASSLSSGRANTGELFFGEGSRLTVL.